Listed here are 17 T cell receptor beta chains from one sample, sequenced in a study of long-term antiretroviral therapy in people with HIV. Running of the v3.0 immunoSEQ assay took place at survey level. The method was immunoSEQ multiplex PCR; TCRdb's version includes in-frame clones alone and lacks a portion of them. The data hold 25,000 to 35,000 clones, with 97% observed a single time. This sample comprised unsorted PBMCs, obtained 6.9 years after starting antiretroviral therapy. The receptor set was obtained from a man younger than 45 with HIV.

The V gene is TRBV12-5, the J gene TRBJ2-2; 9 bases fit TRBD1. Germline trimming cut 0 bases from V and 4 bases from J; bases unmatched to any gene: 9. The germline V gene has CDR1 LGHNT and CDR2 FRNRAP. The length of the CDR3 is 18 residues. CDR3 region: CASGLVPGDRVATGELFF. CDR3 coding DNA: TGTGCTAGTGGTTTGGTACCCGGGGACAGGGTCGCCACCGGGGAGCTGTTTTTT.

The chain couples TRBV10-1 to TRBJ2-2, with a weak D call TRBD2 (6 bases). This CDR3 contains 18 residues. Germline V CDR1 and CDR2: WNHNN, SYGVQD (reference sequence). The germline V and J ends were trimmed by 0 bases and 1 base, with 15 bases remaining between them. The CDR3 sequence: CASSESKNGRGNTGELFF. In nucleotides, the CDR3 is TGCGCCAGCAGTGAGTCCAAGAACGGGAGAGGGAACACCGGGGAGCTGTTTTTT.

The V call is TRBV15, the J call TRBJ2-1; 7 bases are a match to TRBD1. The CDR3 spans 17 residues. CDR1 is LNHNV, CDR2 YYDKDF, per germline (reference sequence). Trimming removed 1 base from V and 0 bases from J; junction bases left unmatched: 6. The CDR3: CATSRGRGTRSYNEQFF. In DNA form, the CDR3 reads TGTGCCACCAGCAGAGGCAGGGGGACCCGCTCCTACAATGAGCAGTTCTTC.

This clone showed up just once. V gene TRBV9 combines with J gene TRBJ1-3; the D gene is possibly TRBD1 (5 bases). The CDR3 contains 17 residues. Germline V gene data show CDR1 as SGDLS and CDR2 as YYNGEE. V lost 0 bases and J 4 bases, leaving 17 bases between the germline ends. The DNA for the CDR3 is TGTGCCAGCAGCGTAGCTCTCCCGGGACGTGAGGGAAACACCATATATTTT. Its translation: CASSVALPGREGNTIYF. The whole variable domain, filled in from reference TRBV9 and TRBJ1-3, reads DSGVTQTPKHLITATGQRVTLRCSPRSGDLSVYWYQQSLDQGLQFLIQYYNGEERAKGNILERFSAQQFPDLHSELNLSSLELGDSALYFCASSVALPGREGNTIYFGEGSWLTVV.

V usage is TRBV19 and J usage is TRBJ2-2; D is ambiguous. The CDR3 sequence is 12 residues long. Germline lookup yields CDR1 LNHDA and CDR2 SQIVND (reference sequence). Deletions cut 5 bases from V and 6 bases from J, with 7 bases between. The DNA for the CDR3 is TGTGCCAGTAGTCCCCGAGCCGGGGAGCTGTTTTTT. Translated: CASSPRAGELFF.

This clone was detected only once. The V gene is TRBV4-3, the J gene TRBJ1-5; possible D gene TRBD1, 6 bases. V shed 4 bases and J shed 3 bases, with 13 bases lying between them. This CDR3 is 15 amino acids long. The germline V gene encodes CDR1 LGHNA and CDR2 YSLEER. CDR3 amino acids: CASSLSQGYNQPQHF. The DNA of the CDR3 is TGCGCCAGCAGCCTTTCACAGGGCTACAATCAGCCCCAGCATTTT.

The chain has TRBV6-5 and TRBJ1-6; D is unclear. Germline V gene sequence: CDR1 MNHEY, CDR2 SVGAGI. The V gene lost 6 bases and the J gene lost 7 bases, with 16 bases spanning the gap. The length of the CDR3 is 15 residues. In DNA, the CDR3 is TGTGCCAGCAGCCGGAAGTCTGAGGGAAATTCACCCCTCCACTTT. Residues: CASSRKSEGNSPLHF.

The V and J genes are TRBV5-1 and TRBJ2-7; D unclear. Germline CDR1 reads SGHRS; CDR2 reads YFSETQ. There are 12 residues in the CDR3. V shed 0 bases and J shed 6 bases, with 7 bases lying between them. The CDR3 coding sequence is TGCGCCAGCAGCTTGGCCCAGTCCGAGCAGTACTTC. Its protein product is CASSLAQSEQYF.

The CDR3 protein is CASSLEVTDTQYF. CDR3 in DNA: TGCGCCAGCAGCTTGGAGGTCACGGATACGCAGTATTTT. The J gene is TRBJ2-3, the V gene TRBV5-1; D gene unclear. Per germline, CDR1 SGHRS and CDR2 YFSETQ. Trimming pared 0 bases from V and 6 bases from J, leaving 8 bases between. This CDR3 contains 13 residues.

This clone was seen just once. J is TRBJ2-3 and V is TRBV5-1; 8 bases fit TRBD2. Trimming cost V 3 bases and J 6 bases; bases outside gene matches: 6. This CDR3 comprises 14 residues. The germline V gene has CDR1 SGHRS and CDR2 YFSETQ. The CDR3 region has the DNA TGCGCCAGCAGCTCCCAGCGGGAGTGGGATACGCAGTATTTT. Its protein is CASSSQREWDTQYF.

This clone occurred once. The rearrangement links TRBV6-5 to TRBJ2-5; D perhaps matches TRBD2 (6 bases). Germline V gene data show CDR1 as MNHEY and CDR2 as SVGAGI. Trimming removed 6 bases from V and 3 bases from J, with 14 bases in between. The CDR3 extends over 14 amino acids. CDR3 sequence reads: CASSQVGGEETQYF. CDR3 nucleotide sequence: TGTGCCAGCAGCCAGGTGGGAGGAGAAGAGACCCAGTACTTC.

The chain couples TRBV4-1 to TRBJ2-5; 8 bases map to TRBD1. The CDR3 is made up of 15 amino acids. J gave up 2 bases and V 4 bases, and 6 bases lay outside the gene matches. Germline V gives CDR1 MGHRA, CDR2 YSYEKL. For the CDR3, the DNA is TGCGCCAGCAGCCCCGGGACAGGAGGACAAGAGACCCAGTACTTC. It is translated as CASSPGTGGQETQYF.

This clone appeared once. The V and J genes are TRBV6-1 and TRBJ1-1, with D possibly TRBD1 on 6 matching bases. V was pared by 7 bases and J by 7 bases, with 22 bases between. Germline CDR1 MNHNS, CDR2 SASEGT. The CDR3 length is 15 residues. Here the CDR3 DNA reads TGTGCCAGCAAACCGCCTGCCTGGACAGTAGGTGAAGCTTTCTTT. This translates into CASKPPAWTVGEAFF.

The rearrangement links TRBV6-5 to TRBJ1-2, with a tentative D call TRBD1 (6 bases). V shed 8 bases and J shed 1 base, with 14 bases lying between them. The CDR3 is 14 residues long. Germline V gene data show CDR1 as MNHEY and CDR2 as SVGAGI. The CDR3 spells CASRAGGDNYGYTF. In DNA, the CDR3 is TGTGCCAGCCGGGCCGGGGGCGATAACTATGGCTACACCTTC.

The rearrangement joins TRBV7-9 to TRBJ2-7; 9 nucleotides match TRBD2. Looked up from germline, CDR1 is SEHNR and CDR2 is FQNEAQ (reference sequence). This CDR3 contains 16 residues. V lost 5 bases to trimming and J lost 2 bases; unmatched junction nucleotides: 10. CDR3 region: CASSPWDGGGAYEQYF. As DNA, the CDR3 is TGTGCCAGCAGCCCTTGGGATGGCGGGGGGGCCTACGAGCAGTACTTC.

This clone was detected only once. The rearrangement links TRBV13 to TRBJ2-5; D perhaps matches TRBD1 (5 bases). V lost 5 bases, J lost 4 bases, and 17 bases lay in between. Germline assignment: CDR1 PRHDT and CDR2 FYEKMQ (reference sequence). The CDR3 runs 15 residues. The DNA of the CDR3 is TGTGCCAGCAGCCCCTGGGGCGAGCTGAGAGAGACCCAGTACTTC. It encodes CASSPWGELRETQYF.

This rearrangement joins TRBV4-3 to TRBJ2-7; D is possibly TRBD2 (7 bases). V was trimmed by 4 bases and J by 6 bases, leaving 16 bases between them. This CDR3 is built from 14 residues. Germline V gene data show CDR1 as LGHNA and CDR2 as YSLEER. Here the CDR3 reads CASSPNGGPGEQYF. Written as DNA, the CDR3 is TGCGCCAGCAGCCCGAACGGGGGGCCGGGCGAGCAGTACTTC.